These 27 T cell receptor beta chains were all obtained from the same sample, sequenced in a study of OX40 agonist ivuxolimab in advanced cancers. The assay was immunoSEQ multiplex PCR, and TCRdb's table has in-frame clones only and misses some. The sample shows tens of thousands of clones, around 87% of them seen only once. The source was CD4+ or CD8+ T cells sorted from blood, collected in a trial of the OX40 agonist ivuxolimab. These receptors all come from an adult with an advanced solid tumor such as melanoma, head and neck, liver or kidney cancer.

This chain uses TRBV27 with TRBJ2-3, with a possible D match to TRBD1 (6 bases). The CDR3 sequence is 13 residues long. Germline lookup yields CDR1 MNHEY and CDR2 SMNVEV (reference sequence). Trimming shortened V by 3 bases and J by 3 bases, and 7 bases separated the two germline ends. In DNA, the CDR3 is TGTGCCAGCAGTTTTCAGGGGACAGATACGCAGTATTTT. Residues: CASSFQGTDTQYF.

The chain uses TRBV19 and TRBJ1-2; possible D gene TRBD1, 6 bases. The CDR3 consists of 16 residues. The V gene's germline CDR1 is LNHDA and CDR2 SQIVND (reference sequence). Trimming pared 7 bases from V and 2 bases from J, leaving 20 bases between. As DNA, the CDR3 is TGTGCCAGTACCTCAAGCGGAGACAGGCCAAACTATGGCTACACCTTC. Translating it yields CASTSSGDRPNYGYTF.

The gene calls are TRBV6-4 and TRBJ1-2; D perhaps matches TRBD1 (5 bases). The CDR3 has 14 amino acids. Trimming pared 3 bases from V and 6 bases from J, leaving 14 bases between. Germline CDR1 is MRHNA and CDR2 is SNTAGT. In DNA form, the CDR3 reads TGTGCCAGCAGTGATGGGGGGGTACGGCATGGCTACACCTTC. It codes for CASSDGGVRHGYTF.

CDR3 region: CASSFRLRSYEQYF. The CDR3 DNA is TGTGCCAGCAGTTTTCGTTTGAGGTCCTACGAGCAGTACTTC. This rearrangement joins TRBV6-5 to TRBJ2-7; D is undetermined. CDR3 length: 14 amino acids. The germline CDR1 and CDR2 sequences are MNHEY and SVGAGI. Between the trimmed V and J ends, which lost 4 bases and 1 base, there was a span of 11 bases.

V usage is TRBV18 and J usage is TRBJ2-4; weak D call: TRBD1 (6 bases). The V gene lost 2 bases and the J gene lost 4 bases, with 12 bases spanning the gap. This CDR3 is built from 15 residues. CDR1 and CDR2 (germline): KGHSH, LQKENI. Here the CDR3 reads CASSPGDTAKNIQYF. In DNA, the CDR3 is TGTGCCAGCTCACCAGGGGACACTGCTAAAAACATTCAGTACTTC.

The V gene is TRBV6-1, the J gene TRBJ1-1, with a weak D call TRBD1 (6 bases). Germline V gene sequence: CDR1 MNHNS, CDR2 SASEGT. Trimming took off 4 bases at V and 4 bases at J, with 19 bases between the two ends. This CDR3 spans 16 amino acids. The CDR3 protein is CASSAPGTPGFTEAFF. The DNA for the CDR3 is TGTGCCAGCAGTGCACCGGGGACACCAGGTTTCACTGAAGCTTTCTTT.

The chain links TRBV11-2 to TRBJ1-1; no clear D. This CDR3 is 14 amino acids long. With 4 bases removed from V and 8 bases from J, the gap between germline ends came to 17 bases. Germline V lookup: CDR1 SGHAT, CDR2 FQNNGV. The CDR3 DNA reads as TGTGCCAGCAGCTCCCCCCCCCGGGCCCCCGAAGCTTTCTTT. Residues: CASSSPPRAPEAFF.

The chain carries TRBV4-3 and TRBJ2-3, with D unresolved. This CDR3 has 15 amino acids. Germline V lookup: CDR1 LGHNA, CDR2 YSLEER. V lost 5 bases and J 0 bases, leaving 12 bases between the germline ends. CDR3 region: CASSLAFTSTDTQYF. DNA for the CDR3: TGCGCCAGCAGCTTGGCATTCACTAGCACAGATACGCAGTATTTT.

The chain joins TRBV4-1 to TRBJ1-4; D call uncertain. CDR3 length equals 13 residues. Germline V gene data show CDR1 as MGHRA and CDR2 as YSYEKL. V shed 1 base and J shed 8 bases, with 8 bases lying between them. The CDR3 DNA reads TGCGCCAGCAGCCAAGCCCTGGGAGAAAAACTGTTTTTT. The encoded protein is CASSQALGEKLFF.

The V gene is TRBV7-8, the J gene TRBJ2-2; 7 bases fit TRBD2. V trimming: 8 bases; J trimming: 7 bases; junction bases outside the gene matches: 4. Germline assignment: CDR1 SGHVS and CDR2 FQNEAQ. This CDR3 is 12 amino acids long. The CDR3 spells CASQTSFGELFF. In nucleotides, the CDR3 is TGTGCCAGCCAGACTAGCTTCGGGGAGCTGTTTTTT.

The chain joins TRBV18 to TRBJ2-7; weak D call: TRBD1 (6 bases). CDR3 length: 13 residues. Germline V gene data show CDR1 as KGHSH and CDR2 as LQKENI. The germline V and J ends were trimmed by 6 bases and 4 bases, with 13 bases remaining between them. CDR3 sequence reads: CASSGGRFYEQYF. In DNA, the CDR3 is TGTGCCAGCTCTGGGGGCAGGTTTTACGAGCAGTACTTC.

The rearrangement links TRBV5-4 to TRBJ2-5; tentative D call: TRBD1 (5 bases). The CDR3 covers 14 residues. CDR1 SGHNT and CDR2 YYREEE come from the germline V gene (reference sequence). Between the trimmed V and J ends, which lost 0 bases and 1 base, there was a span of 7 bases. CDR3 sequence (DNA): TGTGCCAGCAGCTTGGCCGACAGCCAAGAGACCCAGTACTTC. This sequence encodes CASSLADSQETQYF.

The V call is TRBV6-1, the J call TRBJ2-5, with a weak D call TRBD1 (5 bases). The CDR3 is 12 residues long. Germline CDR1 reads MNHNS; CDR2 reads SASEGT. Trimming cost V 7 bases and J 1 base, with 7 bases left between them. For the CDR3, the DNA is TGTGCCAGCACACAGGTCCAAGAGACCCAGTACTTC. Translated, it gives CASTQVQETQYF.

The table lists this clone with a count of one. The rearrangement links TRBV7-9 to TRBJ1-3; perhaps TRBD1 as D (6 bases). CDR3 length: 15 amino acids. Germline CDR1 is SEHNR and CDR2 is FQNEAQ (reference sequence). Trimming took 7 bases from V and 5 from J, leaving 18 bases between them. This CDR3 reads CASIEGGAWRNTIYF. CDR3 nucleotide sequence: TGTGCCAGCATCGAGGGGGGGGCTTGGAGAAACACCATATATTTT.

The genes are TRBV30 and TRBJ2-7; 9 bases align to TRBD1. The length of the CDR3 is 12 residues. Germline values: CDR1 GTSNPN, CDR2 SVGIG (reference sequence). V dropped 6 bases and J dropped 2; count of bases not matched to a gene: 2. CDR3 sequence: CACGQGPYEQYF. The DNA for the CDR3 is TGTGCCTGCGGACAGGGGCCCTACGAGCAGTACTTC.

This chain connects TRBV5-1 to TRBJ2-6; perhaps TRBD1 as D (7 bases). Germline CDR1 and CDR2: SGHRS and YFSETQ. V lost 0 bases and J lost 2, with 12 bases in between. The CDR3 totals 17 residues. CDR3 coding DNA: TGCGCCAGCAGCTTGGGCGGGACAGTCACTGGGGCCAACGTCCTGACTTTC. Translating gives CASSLGGTVTGANVLTF.

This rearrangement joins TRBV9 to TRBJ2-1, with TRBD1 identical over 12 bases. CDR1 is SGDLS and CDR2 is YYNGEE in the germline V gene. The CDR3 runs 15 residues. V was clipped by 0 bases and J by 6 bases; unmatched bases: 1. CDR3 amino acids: CASSVGGQGANEQFF. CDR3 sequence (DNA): TGTGCCAGCAGCGTAGGGGGACAGGGGGCCAATGAGCAGTTCTTC.

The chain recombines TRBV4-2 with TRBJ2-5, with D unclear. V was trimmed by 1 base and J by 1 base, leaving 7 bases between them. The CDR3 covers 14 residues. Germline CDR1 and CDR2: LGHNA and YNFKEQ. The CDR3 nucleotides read TGTGCCAGCAGCCAAGGGGCAGGCCAAGAGACCCAGTACTTC. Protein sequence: CASSQGAGQETQYF.

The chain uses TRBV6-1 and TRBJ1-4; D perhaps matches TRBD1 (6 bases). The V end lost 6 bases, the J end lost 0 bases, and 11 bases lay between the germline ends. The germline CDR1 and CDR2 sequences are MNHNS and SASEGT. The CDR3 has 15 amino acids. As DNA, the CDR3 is TGTGCCAGCAGGGAGGGGGTCGCAACTAATGAAAAACTGTTTTTT. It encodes CASREGVATNEKLFF.

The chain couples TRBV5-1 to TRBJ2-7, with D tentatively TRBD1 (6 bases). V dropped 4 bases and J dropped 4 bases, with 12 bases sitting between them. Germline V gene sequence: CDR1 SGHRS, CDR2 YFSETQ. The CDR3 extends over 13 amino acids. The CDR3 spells CASSLSQGYEQYF. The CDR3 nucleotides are TGCGCCAGCAGCCTTTCGCAGGGGTACGAGCAGTACTTC.

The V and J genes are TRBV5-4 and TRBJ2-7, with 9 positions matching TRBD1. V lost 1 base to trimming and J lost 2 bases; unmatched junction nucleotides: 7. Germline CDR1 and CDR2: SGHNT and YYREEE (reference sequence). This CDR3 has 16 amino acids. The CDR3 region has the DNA TGTGCCAGCAGCTTGCCGGTGGGACAGGGTGCCTACGAGCAGTACTTC. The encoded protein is CASSLPVGQGAYEQYF.

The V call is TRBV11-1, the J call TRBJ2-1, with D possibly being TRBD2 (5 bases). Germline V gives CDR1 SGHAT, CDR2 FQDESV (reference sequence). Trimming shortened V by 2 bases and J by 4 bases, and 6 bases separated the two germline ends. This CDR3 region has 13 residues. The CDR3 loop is CASSLRDYNEQFF. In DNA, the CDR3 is TGTGCCAGCAGCTTACGGGATTACAATGAGCAGTTCTTC.

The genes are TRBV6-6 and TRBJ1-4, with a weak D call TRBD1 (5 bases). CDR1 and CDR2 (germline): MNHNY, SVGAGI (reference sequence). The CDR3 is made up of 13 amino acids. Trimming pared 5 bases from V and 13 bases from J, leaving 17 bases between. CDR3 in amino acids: CASSRQDKTPLFF. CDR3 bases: TGTGCCAGCAGTCGCCAGGACAAAACTCCACTGTTTTTT.

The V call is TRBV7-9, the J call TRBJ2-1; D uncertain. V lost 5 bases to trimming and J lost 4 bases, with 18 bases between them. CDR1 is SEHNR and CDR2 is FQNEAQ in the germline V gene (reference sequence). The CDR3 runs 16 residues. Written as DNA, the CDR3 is TGTGCCAGCAGCCTTGCTAAGGCCCGCGCATACAATGAGCAGTTCTTC. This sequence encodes CASSLAKARAYNEQFF.

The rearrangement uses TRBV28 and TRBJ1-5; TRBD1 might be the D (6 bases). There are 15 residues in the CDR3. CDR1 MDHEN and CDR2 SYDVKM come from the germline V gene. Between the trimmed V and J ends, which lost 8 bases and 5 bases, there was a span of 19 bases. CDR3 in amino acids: CASRVTGRADQPQHF. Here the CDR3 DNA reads TGTGCCAGCCGTGTGACAGGCCGGGCCGATCAGCCCCAGCATTTT.

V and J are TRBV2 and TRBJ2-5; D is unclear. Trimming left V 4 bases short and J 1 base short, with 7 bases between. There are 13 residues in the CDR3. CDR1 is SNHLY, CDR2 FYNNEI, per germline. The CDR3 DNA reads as TGTGCCAGCAGTGTGGACCGCCAAGAGACCCAGTACTTC. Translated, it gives CASSVDRQETQYF. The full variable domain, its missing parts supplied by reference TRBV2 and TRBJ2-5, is EPEVTQTPSHQVTQMGQEVILRCVPISNHLYFYWYRQILGQKVEFLVSFYNNEISEKSEIFDDQFSVERPDGSNFTLKIRSTKLEDSAMYFCASSVDRQETQYFGPGTRLLVL.

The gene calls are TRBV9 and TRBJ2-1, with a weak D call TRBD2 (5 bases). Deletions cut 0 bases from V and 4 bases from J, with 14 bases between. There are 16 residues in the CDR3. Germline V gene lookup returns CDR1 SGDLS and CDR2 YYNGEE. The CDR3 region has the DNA TGTGCCAGCAGCGTAGGGACCCTAGCCCGTTACAATGAGCAGTTCTTC. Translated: CASSVGTLARYNEQFF.